Presented here are 28 T cell receptor beta chains from one specimen sequenced in a study of cytomegalovirus exposure and HLA in healthy donors. Primers for the PCR totalled 60 Vbeta and 13 Jbeta. TCRdb's table, derived via immunoSEQ multiplex PCR, lists solely in-frame clones and lacks some. Of 120,000 to 150,000 clones in the sample, nearly 85% are singletons; the top ten hold roughly 3.4%. Sequenced material: PBMCs. The receptor source for this set is a male donor in good health and CMV-seronegative.

This chain links TRBV6-1 with TRBJ1-3; D unclear. The CDR3 totals 15 residues. Trimming took 1 base from V and 1 from J, leaving 8 bases between them. Germline-derived CDR1 and CDR2 are MNHNS and SASEGT. DNA for the CDR3: TGTGCCAGCAGTGAAGAGGGAGGATCTGGAAACACCATATATTTT. Protein sequence: CASSEEGGSGNTIYF.

V is TRBV27 and J is TRBJ1-5; D is unresolved. V gave up 4 bases and J gave up 5 bases, with 12 bases separating them. The CDR3 loop spans 14 amino acids. Looked up from germline, CDR1 is MNHEY and CDR2 is SMNVEV (reference sequence). The CDR3 loop reads CASSSPVGDQPQHF. The CDR3 DNA reads TGTGCCAGCAGTTCACCTGTGGGAGATCAGCCCCAGCATTTT.

The chain recombines TRBV2 with TRBJ2-3; 13 bases agree with TRBD2. V was clipped by 6 bases and J by 4 bases; unmatched bases: 4. The CDR3 contains 15 residues. Germline V gives CDR1 SNHLY, CDR2 FYNNEI. CDR3 nucleotide sequence: TGTGCCAGCAGGCGGACTAGCGGGAGACCAGATACGCAGTATTTT. This sequence encodes CASRRTSGRPDTQYF. The full variable domain, its missing parts supplied by reference TRBV2 and TRBJ2-3, is EPEVTQTPSHQVTQMGQEVILRCVPISNHLYFYWYRQILGQKVEFLVSFYNNEISEKSEIFDDQFSVERPDGSNFTLKIRSTKLEDSAMYFCASRRTSGRPDTQYFGPGTRLTVL.

The chain uses TRBV5-1 and TRBJ2-7; a possible D gene is TRBD2 (6 bases). Trimming took 4 bases from V and 4 from J, leaving 6 bases between them. The CDR3 is 11 residues long. Germline V CDR1 and CDR2: SGHRS, YFSETQ. CDR3 in amino acids: CASSGGYEQYF. The CDR3 DNA reads as TGCGCCAGCAGCGGGGGGTACGAGCAGTACTTC.

The rearrangement joins TRBV19 to TRBJ1-6; the D gene is possibly TRBD1 (5 bases). Germline loops: CDR1 LNHDA, CDR2 SQIVND (reference sequence). The CDR3 length is 14 residues. Deletions cut 7 bases from V and 12 bases from J, with 19 bases between. The CDR3 region is CASKGAQGGGPLHF. CDR3 sequence (DNA): TGTGCCAGTAAAGGAGCCCAAGGCGGGGGACCCCTCCACTTT.

The gene calls are TRBV5-1 and TRBJ2-2; 13 nucleotides line up with TRBD2. CDR1 and CDR2 from the germline V gene are SGHRS and YFSETQ. J gave up 4 bases and V 4 bases, and 4 bases lay outside the gene matches. The CDR3 is 16 residues long. The CDR3: CASSKWTSGGTGELFF. CDR3 DNA sequence: TGCGCCAGCAGCAAATGGACTAGCGGGGGCACCGGGGAGCTGTTTTTT.

The chain links TRBV6-5 to TRBJ1-1, with D maybe TRBD1 (5 bases). The CDR3 runs to 14 residues. Trimming left V 5 bases short and J 8 bases short, with 18 bases between. CDR1 MNHEY and CDR2 SVGAGI come from the germline V gene. This CDR3 reads CASSLGLFLLEAFF. In nucleotides, the CDR3 is TGTGCCAGCAGTCTGGGACTGTTCCTCCTGGAAGCTTTCTTT.

On this clone itself: The same CDR3 can be traced to other DNA sequences in this sample. The chain carries TRBV27 and TRBJ1-1; no definite D call. Trimming removed 2 bases from V and 0 bases from J, with 7 bases in between. CDR3 length: 14 amino acids. The V gene's germline CDR1 is MNHEY and CDR2 SMNVEV (reference sequence). CDR3 sequence (DNA): TGTGCCAGCAGTTTAGGGCAGGTGAACACTGAAGCTTTCTTT. Translated: CASSLGQVNTEAFF.

This rearrangement joins TRBV18 to TRBJ1-1, with TRBD1 identical over 8 bases. The germline gives CDR1 KGHSH, CDR2 LQKENI. The CDR3 spans 15 residues. V was clipped by 8 bases and J by 2 bases; unmatched bases: 10. CDR3 DNA sequence: TGTGCCAGCCCCAGGGGGCCCCTGGGAAACACTGAAGCTTTCTTT. This sequence encodes CASPRGPLGNTEAFF.

The chain employs TRBV27 and TRBJ2-3; D is undetermined. CDR1 and CDR2 (germline): MNHEY, SMNVEV (reference sequence). The ends were cut back, 10 bases at V and 6 bases at J, with 20 bases in the middle. The CDR3 totals 14 residues. The CDR3 reads CATQLISSSDTQYF. CDR3 DNA sequence: TGTGCCACCCAGTTAATAAGTTCTAGTGATACGCAGTATTTT.

The V and J genes are TRBV4-3 and TRBJ1-1, with no clear D. This CDR3 is built from 14 residues. V lost 0 bases and J lost 1, with 6 bases in between. Germline CDR1 and CDR2: LGHNA and YSLEER. This CDR3 reads CASSQDPWNTEAFF. CDR3 DNA: TGCGCCAGCAGCCAAGATCCGTGGAACACTGAAGCTTTCTTT.

The chain carries TRBV28 and TRBJ2-7; D might be TRBD1 (6 bases). The germline gives CDR1 MDHEN, CDR2 SYDVKM. This CDR3 has 14 residues. V was trimmed by 6 bases and J by 6 bases, leaving 18 bases between them. CDR3 nucleotide sequence: TGTGCCAGCAGGCCCTCGGCAGGGGTAGGCGAGCAGTACTTC. As protein: CASRPSAGVGEQYF.

The table lists this clone with a few counts. The chain uses TRBV27 and TRBJ2-2, with D perhaps matching TRBD2 (5 bases). The length of the CDR3 is 14 residues. V was cut by 5 bases and J by 5 bases, with 12 bases left in between. The germline V gene encodes CDR1 MNHEY and CDR2 SMNVEV (reference sequence). CDR3 residues: CASSMRERTGELFF. In DNA, the CDR3 is TGTGCCAGCAGTATGAGGGAACGTACCGGGGAGCTGTTTTTT.

J is TRBJ2-5 and V is TRBV25-1, with D perhaps matching TRBD2 (5 bases). V gave up 7 bases and J gave up 5 bases, with 11 bases separating them. The length of the CDR3 is 12 residues. Germline V lookup: CDR1 MGHDK, CDR2 SYGVNS. The CDR3 here is CASNRGLETQYF. The CDR3 region has the DNA TGTGCCAGCAACCGAGGGCTGGAGACCCAGTACTTC.

The chain combines TRBV29-1 with TRBJ2-5; D perhaps matches TRBD1 (7 bases). With 5 bases removed from V and 2 bases from J, the gap between germline ends came to 15 bases. CDR1 is SQVTM and CDR2 is ANQGSEA in the germline V gene. The CDR3 extends over 14 amino acids. Written as DNA, the CDR3 is TGCAGCGTTACCCCAGGGGGGCTTCAAGAGACCCAGTACTTC. Translating it yields CSVTPGGLQETQYF.

The gene calls are TRBV4-1 and TRBJ1-1; D is uncertain. Germline CDR1 MGHRA, CDR2 YSYEKL. V was clipped by 1 base and J by 2 bases, with 11 bases between them. The CDR3 runs to 15 residues. The CDR3 DNA sequence: TGCGCCAGCAGCCAAGGGGCCACAATAAACACTGAAGCTTTCTTT. Amino acids: CASSQGATINTEAFF.

V gene TRBV6-1 combines with J gene TRBJ2-7; 11 bases line up with TRBD1. V dropped 7 bases and J dropped 5; count of bases not matched to a gene: 10. The CDR3 has 15 residues. Germline CDR1 reads MNHNS; CDR2 reads SASEGT. This CDR3 is CASKRGQGAINEQYF. The CDR3 bases are TGTGCCAGCAAACGAGGACAGGGGGCGATTAACGAGCAGTACTTC.

This clone came up once. An end of the junction does not agree with germline; a read error may underlie this. The chain is built from TRBV7-9 and TRBJ2-2; tentatively, D is TRBD1 (6 bases). The CDR3 runs to 15 residues. The V gene's germline CDR1 is SEHNR and CDR2 FQNEAQ (reference sequence). This chain's CDR3 is CSSSLGDTATGELFF. CDR3 bases: TGTTCCAGCAGCTTAGGGGACACTGCCACCGGGGAGCTGTTTTTT. The complete variable domain, with remaining parts taken from reference TRBV7-9 and TRBJ2-2, reads DTGVSQNPRHKITKRGQNVTFRCDPISEHNRLYWYRQTLGQGPEFLTYFQNEAQLEKSRLLSDRFSAERPKGSFSTLEIQRTEQGDSAMYLCSSSLGDTATGELFFGEGSRLTVL.

V is TRBV19 and J is TRBJ2-2, with TRBD2 matching over 9 bases. The ends lost 1 base at V and 0 bases at J; junction bases unmatched: 0. The CDR3 is made up of 16 amino acids. Per germline, CDR1 LNHDA and CDR2 SQIVND (reference sequence). Written as DNA, the CDR3 is TGTGCCAGTAGTATAGGGACTAGCGCGAACACCGGGGAGCTGTTTTTT. Protein: CASSIGTSANTGELFF.

This chain links TRBV11-2 with TRBJ1-1, with 12 bases that match TRBD1. This CDR3 is built from 15 residues. The germline V gene encodes CDR1 SGHAT and CDR2 FQNNGV. V lost 3 bases to trimming and J lost 10 bases; unmatched junction nucleotides: 9. DNA of the CDR3: TGTGCCAGCAGCTTTACCTGGGGACAGGGGGCCCGAGCTTTCTTT. Translation gives CASSFTWGQGARAFF.

This chain joins TRBV9 and TRBJ2-5, with 8 bases identical to TRBD1. The DNA end favors TRBJ2-7, so the J call may be wrong. The CDR3 spans 15 residues. CDR1 and CDR2 (germline): SGDLS, YYNGEE. CDR3 bases: TGTGCCAGCAGCCCGGGGACAGGTGTCTCCTACGAGCAGTACTTC. Translation: CASSPGTGVSYEQYF.

The chain combines TRBV4-1 with TRBJ2-3, with 10 nucleotides matching TRBD2. Germline V gene data show CDR1 as MGHRA and CDR2 as YSYEKL. This CDR3 has 20 residues. J was trimmed by 0 bases and V by 4 bases; bases with no gene match: 16. The CDR3 sequence: CASSLRLAGTIGASTDTQYF. CDR3 DNA sequence: TGCGCCAGCAGCCTTAGACTAGCGGGCACCATCGGTGCTAGCACAGATACGCAGTATTTT.

The chain is built from TRBV5-4 and TRBJ2-7, with D unclear. Germline lookup yields CDR1 SGHNT and CDR2 YYREEE (reference sequence). CDR3 size: 12 residues. V was trimmed by 1 base and J by 8 bases, leaving 10 bases between them. The CDR3 loop is CASSLSGRQQYF. The CDR3 DNA reads TGTGCCAGCAGCTTGTCAGGCCGCCAGCAGTACTTC.

The J gene is TRBJ1-5, the V gene TRBV15, with D possibly TRBD1 on 5 matching bases. CDR1 is LNHNV and CDR2 is YYDKDF in the germline V gene (reference sequence). The CDR3 is 15 amino acids. The V gene lost 2 bases and the J gene lost 1 base, with 9 bases spanning the gap. The CDR3 loop is CATSRRDSSNQPQHF. CDR3 DNA: TGTGCCACCAGCAGACGTGACAGCAGCAATCAGCCCCAGCATTTT.

The genes are TRBV18 and TRBJ2-5, with D possibly being TRBD1 (5 bases). Germline V CDR1 and CDR2: KGHSH, LQKENI. V was shortened by 2 bases and J by 2 bases, with 15 bases between the two germline ends. This CDR3 is 16 amino acids long. CDR3 in amino acids: CASSPVSGATQETQYF. For the CDR3, the DNA is TGTGCCAGCTCACCAGTCAGTGGGGCAACTCAAGAGACCCAGTACTTC.

The chain combines TRBV6-5 with TRBJ2-1; the match to TRBD1 covers 7 bases. The V gene end was trimmed by 2 bases and the J gene end by 5 bases; junction bases not matched to a gene: 3. This CDR3 spans 14 amino acids. Per the germline V gene, CDR1 is MNHEY and CDR2 is SVGAGI. This chain's CDR3 is CASSYQGQHNEQFF. The CDR3 region has the DNA TGTGCCAGCAGTTACCAGGGACAGCACAATGAGCAGTTCTTC.

The V and J genes are TRBV5-1 and TRBJ1-4; a weak D match, TRBD1 (5 bases). Germline CDR1 reads SGHRS; CDR2 reads YFSETQ. This CDR3 is built from 13 residues. V was pared by 1 base and J by 6 bases, with 7 bases between. The CDR3 protein is CASSLTGDEKLFF. In nucleotides, the CDR3 is TGCGCCAGCAGCTTGACGGGGGATGAAAAACTGTTTTTT.

The V gene is TRBV6-6, the J gene TRBJ2-3, with D uncertain. The length of the CDR3 is 12 residues. The germline V gene encodes CDR1 MNHNY and CDR2 SVGAGI (reference sequence). Trimming removed 8 bases from V and 0 bases from J, with 6 bases in between. The CDR3 is CASSLSTDTQYF. Written as DNA, the CDR3 is TGTGCCAGCTCTTTAAGCACAGATACGCAGTATTTT.